This TCR beta chain was documented in a study of T cells after yellow fever vaccination. Study outcomes and limitations: Weaker, the secondary response peaked sooner, at day 5 versus 15. There was a small share of clonotypes that showed up in both the CD4 and CD8 compartments. Re-detected after boosting: most primary clones, around 96% of CD4 and around 86% of CD8.

TCRdb called the 5' RACE reads again in MiXCR, with one record for every CDR3 protein. The table includes 550,000 to 750,000 distinct CDR3 sequences, roughly 14% detected once. V dropped 4 bases and J dropped 5 bases, with 16 bases sitting between them. This CDR3 has 15 residues. Germline V gene lookup returns CDR1 LGHDT and CDR2 YNNKEL (reference sequence). To note about this clonotype: Its antigen is not known.

The chain couples TRBV3-1 to TRBJ2-3, with D possibly being TRBD1 or TRBD2 (5 bases each). The TCR was taken from a man in his thirties or forties who received the YFV17D yellow fever vaccine. The material was PBMCs, obtained on the day of the yellow fever booster vaccination. The CDR3 sequence: CASSLKGRRGDTQYF. The CDR3 bases are TGTGCCAGCAGCCTAAAGGGACGCCGCGGAGATACGCAGTATTTT.